This TCR beta chain was found in a study of control samples from healthy donors and cancer patients. Using immunoSEQ multiplex PCR, the repertoire was profiled, and TCRdb retains in-frame clones only, with some absent. The sample lists fewer than 90,000 clones, over 75% seen once, with around 5.7% in the top ten. V was shortened by 3 bases and J by 5 bases, with 4 bases between the two germline ends. The CDR3 is 11 amino acids. Per germline, CDR1 SGHAT and CDR2 FQNNGV. Sequenced sample: blood. This receptor was identified in a woman between 50 and 59 years old in good health. The J gene is TRBJ1-1, the V gene TRBV11-2; unclear D gene. The CDR3 region has the DNA TGTGCCAGCAGCTTCGAGACTGAAGCTTTCTTT. Protein sequence: CASSFETEAFF.